This entry lists 21 T cell receptor beta chains sequenced from one sample in a study of T cell clonality in common variable immunodeficiency. Measured with immunoSEQ multiplex PCR; TCRdb has only the in-frame clones, and not every one. This sample carries over 55,000 clones, none of them present only once. The sample comprised peripheral blood mononuclear cells. Source of these receptors: a person between 18 and 75 years old in good health.

CDR3 sequence: CSARDTRLAGTDTQYF. The CDR3 DNA, read in part, is TGCAGTGCTAGAGATACCCGGCTAGCGGGCACAGATACG. This chain links TRBV20-1 with TRBJ2-3; 7 positions agree with TRBD2. The CDR3 is cut off 3 residues early in the read; its end comes from the germline J gene. Per germline, CDR1 DFQATT and CDR2 SNEGSKA (reference sequence). V lost 0 bases, J lost 1 base, and 7 bases stayed unmatched. The CDR3 has 16 residues.

The sample holds many counts of this clone. The read stops 3 residues short of the end of the CDR3; the missing end is completed from the germline J gene. This chain connects TRBV7-3 to TRBJ2-2; 8 bases agree with TRBD1. Germline CDR1 and CDR2: SGHTA and FQGTGA. With V trimmed by 5 bases and J by 5 bases, 4 bases remained unmatched. CDR3 length: 14 amino acids. The CDR3 here is CASSQDRVTGELFF. The sequenced CDR3 bases are TGTGCCAGCAGCCAGGACAGGGTAACCGGGGAG.

This clone was counted at least ten times. The CDR3 extends 3 residues past the end of the read, so its final part is completed from the germline J gene. This chain connects TRBV20-1 to TRBJ2-7; 10 nucleotides agree with TRBD2. The germline V gene encodes CDR1 DFQATT and CDR2 SNEGSKA (reference sequence). V shed 8 bases and J 0 bases; nucleotides not matched to a gene: 7. The CDR3 contains 14 residues. The CDR3 loop reads CSSGRAFGSYEQYF. CDR3 DNA (partial): TGCAGTAGCGGGAGGGCCTTCGGCTCCTACGAG.

This CDR3 reads CASSPGAVGTDTQYF. The sequenced part of the CDR3 DNA is TGTGCCAGCTCACCGGGGGCTGTTGGCACAGATACG. The chain joins TRBV18 to TRBJ2-3; tentatively, D is TRBD1 (6 bases). From the germline J gene comes the end of the CDR3, since the read stops 3 residues before it. V was pared by 3 bases and J by 1 base, with 11 bases between. The germline V gene has CDR1 KGHSH and CDR2 LQKENI. The CDR3 sequence is 15 residues long. Full variable domain (remainder filled in from reference TRBV18 and TRBJ2-3): NAGVMQNPRHLVRRRGQEARLRCSPMKGHSHVYWYRQLPEEGLKFMVYLQKENIIDESGMPKERFSAEFPKEGPSILRIQQVVRGDSAAYFCASSPGAVGTDTQYFGPGTRLTVL.

Many counts were recorded for this clone. Coverage ceases 3 residues before the CDR3 finishes, and the germline J gene fills in the end. V usage is TRBV19 and J usage is TRBJ2-1; 11 bases match TRBD2. Losses at the gene ends were 4 bases for V and 6 bases for J; bases not matched to a gene: 5. This CDR3 is 15 amino acids long. CDR1 is LNHDA, CDR2 SQIVND, per germline (reference sequence). Here the CDR3 reads CASSRIAGGPNEQFF. The sequenced part of the CDR3 DNA is TGTGCCAGTAGTAGGATAGCGGGAGGGCCCAATGAG.

This clone was counted many times. CDR3 sequence: CAIRTDNNYGYTF. The part of the CDR3 DNA that was read is TGTGCCATCCGGACAGATAATAACTATGGC. This chain connects TRBV10-3 to TRBJ1-2; possibly TRBD1 for D (6 bases). The CDR3 goes on 3 residues after the read ends, and that part is filled in from the germline J gene. This CDR3 is built from 13 residues. Germline CDR1 is ENHRY and CDR2 is SYGVKD. Between the trimmed V and J ends, which lost 8 bases and 1 base, there was a span of 11 bases.

This clone was seen at least ten times. The read falls 3 residues short of the CDR3 end, and the missing part is taken from the germline J gene. The chain couples TRBV28 to TRBJ2-3; no firm D call. There are 11 residues in the CDR3. Germline values: CDR1 MDHEN, CDR2 SYDVKM. V was shortened by 6 bases and J by 6 bases, with 7 bases between the two germline ends. The sequenced part of the CDR3 DNA is TGTGCCAGCAGCCTGAGGGATACG. Residues: CASSLRDT. The full-length CDR3 reads as CASSLRDTQYF.

To note about this clone: The observed sequence ends 3 residues before the CDR3 terminus, with the missing tail filled in from the germline J gene. This chain joins TRBV2 and TRBJ2-7; 10 bases are a match to TRBD1. V trimming: 7 bases; J trimming: 3 bases; junction bases outside the gene matches: 9. The CDR3 is 15 amino acids. The germline CDR1 and CDR2 sequences are SNHLY and FYNNEI. CDR3 in amino acids: CASKIGTGVNYEQYF. CDR3 DNA, as far as it was read: TGTGCCAGCAAGATAGGGACAGGGGTCAACTACGAG. The whole variable domain, remainder taken from reference TRBV2 and TRBJ2-7, is EPEVTQTPSHQVTQMGQEVILRCVPISNHLYFYWYRQILGQKVEFLVSFYNNEISEKSEIFDDQFSVERPDGSNFTLKIRSTKLEDSAMYFCASKIGTGVNYEQYFGPGTRLTVT.

This clone was counted only a few times. Incomplete CDR3 DNA: TGTGCCAGCAGTGAAGGACCACGGGACACTTCCTACGAG. Translation gives CASSEGPRDTSYE. The CDR3, in full, reads CASSEGPRDTSYEQYF. The chain has TRBV6-1 and TRBJ2-7; tentative D call: TRBD1 (6 bases). The CDR3 is cut off 3 residues early in the read; its end comes from the germline J gene. This CDR3 has 16 amino acids. The germline V gene has CDR1 MNHNS and CDR2 SASEGT. Trimming took off 1 base at V and 1 base at J, with 14 bases between the two ends.

This clone was counted ten times or more. The read gets to within 3 residues of the CDR3 end, and the germline J gene fills in the rest. The J gene is TRBJ2-1, the V gene TRBV11-3; 7 nucleotides match TRBD2. Germline CDR1 and CDR2: SGHNT and YENEEA. V lost 3 bases to trimming and J lost 9 bases; unmatched junction nucleotides: 8. The CDR3 covers 14 residues. CDR3 sequence reads: CASSFAGALSEQFF. CDR3 DNA, as far as it was read: TGTGCCAGCAGCTTTGCGGGAGCGCTAAGTGAG.

This clone was found many times. The read stops 3 residues short of the end of the CDR3; the missing end is completed from the germline J gene. The J gene is TRBJ1-5, the V gene TRBV15; no clear D. Germline V lookup: CDR1 LNHNV, CDR2 YYDKDF (reference sequence). V was trimmed by 0 bases and J by 6 bases, leaving 3 bases between them. The CDR3 sequence is 12 residues long. CDR3 DNA (partial): TGTGCCACCAGCAGAGATATTCAGCCC. It translates to CATSRDIQP. The CDR3 in full is CATSRDIQPQHF.

This clone was counted many times. The CDR3 loop reads CASSQVAGTYEQYF. Incomplete CDR3 DNA: TGCGCCAGCAGCCAAGTTGCGGGAACCTACGAG. This chain joins TRBV4-1 and TRBJ2-7, with D possibly matching TRBD2 (6 bases). The read stops 3 residues short of the end of the CDR3; the missing end is completed from the germline J gene. V was pared by 1 base and J by 2 bases, with 9 bases between. The germline V gene has CDR1 MGHRA and CDR2 YSYEKL. The CDR3 loop spans 14 amino acids.

At least ten counts were recorded for this clone. Read coverage stops 3 residues before the CDR3 terminus; the germline J gene supplies the remainder. The chain is built from TRBV30 and TRBJ1-5; 8 bases line up with TRBD1. Germline V CDR1 and CDR2: GTSNPN, SVGIG (reference sequence). The CDR3 consists of 15 residues. The V segment lost 1 base and the J segment 2 bases; nucleotides outside the gene matches: 4. CDR3 DNA (partial): TGTGCCTGGAGTGCCGGACAGGGAGGCAATCAGCCC. This sequence encodes CAWSAGQGGNQP. The complete CDR3 protein is CAWSAGQGGNQPQHF.

This clone occurred many times. Read sequence stops 3 residues before the CDR3 end, and the germline J gene provides the missing end. The chain links TRBV19 to TRBJ2-1, with 8 positions matching TRBD2. Germline CDR1 is LNHDA and CDR2 is SQIVND (reference sequence). V was pared by 5 bases and J by 0 bases, with 3 bases of the junction left unmatched. The CDR3 is 15 residues long. The CDR3 protein is CASSRGGSSYNEQFF. The CDR3 DNA, read in part, is TGTGCCAGTAGTCGCGGGGGGAGCTCCTACAATGAG.

The table lists this clone with many counts. The CDR3 extends 3 residues past the end of the read, so its final part is completed from the germline J gene. The chain carries TRBV11-3 and TRBJ1-1, with TRBD1 as a possible D gene (6 bases). The V gene's germline CDR1 is SGHNT and CDR2 YENEEA. Trimming cost V 2 bases and J 6 bases, with 13 bases left between them. The CDR3 is made up of 14 amino acids. The covered CDR3 bases are TGTGCCAGCAGCTTAACACAGGGAGGGGCTGAA. This gives the protein CASSLTQGGAE. The entire CDR3 protein reads CASSLTQGGAEAFF.

This clone was observed a few times. The read halts 3 residues ahead of the CDR3 end, with the missing end drawn from the germline J gene. The chain couples TRBV2 to TRBJ2-5, with TRBD2 matching over 10 bases. The CDR3 extends over 14 amino acids. V was pared by 7 bases and J by 3 bases, with 5 bases of the junction left unmatched. The germline V gene encodes CDR1 SNHLY and CDR2 FYNNEI. The CDR3 DNA, read in part, is TGTGCCAGCATGGGGCTAGCGGGAGAAGAGACC. This translates into CASMGLAGEET. The full CDR3 protein reads CASMGLAGEETQYF.

This clone was counted many times. The read ends 3 residues before the CDR3 terminus; that terminus is restored from the germline J gene. This chain links TRBV7-9 with TRBJ2-3; 7 nucleotides align to TRBD2. Germline V gene data show CDR1 as SEHNR and CDR2 as FQNEAQ (reference sequence). The CDR3 length is 14 residues. V trimming: 1 base; J trimming: 3 bases; junction bases outside the gene matches: 1. This CDR3 reads CASSLGAGTDTQYF. Incomplete CDR3 DNA: TGTGCCAGCAGCTTAGGAGCGGGGACAGATACG. Looking up the rest from reference TRBV7-9 and TRBJ2-3 gives the full variable domain: DTGVSQNPRHKITKRGQNVTFRCDPISEHNRLYWYRQTLGQGPEFLTYFQNEAQLEKSRLLSDRFSAERPKGSFSTLEIQRTEQGDSAMYLCASSLGAGTDTQYFGPGTRLTVL.

This clone was seen a few times. The CDR3 is cut off 3 residues early in the read; its end comes from the germline J gene. This chain uses TRBV20-1 with TRBJ2-3; 8 bases are shared with TRBD1. The CDR3 runs to 14 residues. The germline CDR1 and CDR2 sequences are DFQATT and SNEGSKA (reference sequence). Trimming took 4 bases from V and 1 from J; bases not matched to a gene: 4. This CDR3 reads CSAIRGRGTDTQYF. CDR3 DNA (partial): TGCAGTGCTATCAGGGGGCGGGGCACAGATACG.

This clone came up many times. The read stops 3 residues short of the end of the CDR3; the missing end is completed from the germline J gene. The genes are TRBV5-1 and TRBJ2-7; 10 nucleotides agree with TRBD2. Trimming cost V 7 bases and J 0 bases; bases outside gene matches: 19. The CDR3 totals 19 residues. The germline CDR1 and CDR2 sequences are SGHRS and YFSETQ. The covered CDR3 bases are TGCGCCAGCTGCTCTCGGGCTAGCGGGAGTGGCCCACGCTCCTACGAG. It specifies CASCSRASGSGPRSYE. The full CDR3 sequence reads CASCSRASGSGPRSYEQYF. The full variable domain, rest sourced from reference TRBV5-1 and TRBJ2-7, is KAGVTQTPRYLIKTRGQQVTLSCSPISGHRSVSWYQQTPGQGLQFLFEYFSETQRNKGNFPGRFSGRQFSNSRSEMNVSTLELGDSALYLCASCSRASGSGPRSYEQYFGPGTRLTVT.

This clone was seen many times. The read ends 3 residues shy of where the CDR3 ends; the end is completed using the germline J gene. The chain links TRBV19 to TRBJ1-5; TRBD1 aligns across 10 bases. This CDR3 is 15 amino acids long. Germline assignment: CDR1 LNHDA and CDR2 SQIVND (reference sequence). V lost 5 bases to trimming and J lost 4 bases; unmatched junction nucleotides: 5. The DNA read from the CDR3 is TGTGCCAGTAGTGCCGGGACAGGGGCTAATCAGCCC. This codes for CASSAGTGANQP. The complete CDR3 reads CASSAGTGANQPQHF.

This clone has a count of ten or more. The CDR3 goes on 3 residues after the read ends, and that part is filled in from the germline J gene. V is TRBV20-1 and J is TRBJ1-3, with TRBD1 matching 7 bases. V dropped 3 bases and J dropped 4; count of bases not matched to a gene: 3. Germline V gene sequence: CDR1 DFQATT, CDR2 SNEGSKA (reference sequence). The CDR3 has 13 residues. This chain's CDR3 is CSASRGIGNTIYF. The covered CDR3 bases are TGCAGTGCTAGCAGGGGGATAGGAAACACC.